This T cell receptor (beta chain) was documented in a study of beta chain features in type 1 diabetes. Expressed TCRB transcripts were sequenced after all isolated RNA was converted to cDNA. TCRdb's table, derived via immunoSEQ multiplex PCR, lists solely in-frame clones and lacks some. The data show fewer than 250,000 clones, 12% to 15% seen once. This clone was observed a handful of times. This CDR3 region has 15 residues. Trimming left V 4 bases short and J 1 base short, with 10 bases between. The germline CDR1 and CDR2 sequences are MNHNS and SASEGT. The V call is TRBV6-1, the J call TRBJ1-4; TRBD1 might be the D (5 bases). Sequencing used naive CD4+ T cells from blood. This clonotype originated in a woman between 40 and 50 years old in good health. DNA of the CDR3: TGTGCCAGCAGTGGCCCAGGGTTAACTAATGAAAAACTGTTTTTT. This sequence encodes CASSGPGLTNEKLFF.